The 13 T cell receptor beta chains presented below share a single source sample, sequenced in a study of cytomegalovirus exposure and HLA in healthy donors. The primer mix had 60 Vbeta and 13 Jbeta primers. Some clones are missing from TCRdb's copy, which holds only in-frame ones; the method was immunoSEQ multiplex PCR. The repertoire includes under 150,000 clones, around 78% of them detected once, and 1.5% sits in the top ten. Source material: PBMCs. The receptors were gathered from a man between 40 and 49 years old in good health and CMV-seronegative.

The V gene is TRBV28, the J gene TRBJ2-7, with D possibly matching TRBD1 (5 bases). The germline V gene encodes CDR1 MDHEN and CDR2 SYDVKM. V lost 7 bases and J 3 bases, leaving 19 bases between the germline ends. The CDR3 consists of 15 residues. The CDR3 loop reads CASTIPRGYGYEQYF. The CDR3 coding sequence is TGTGCCAGCACCATCCCTAGGGGCTACGGCTACGAGCAGTACTTC.

The chain combines TRBV19 with TRBJ2-7; 11 bases map to TRBD1. The length of the CDR3 is 15 residues. V lost 8 bases to trimming and J lost 4 bases; unmatched junction nucleotides: 10. The germline gives CDR1 LNHDA, CDR2 SQIVND (reference sequence). CDR3: CASQPSGTGGYEQYF. As DNA, the CDR3 is TGTGCCAGTCAACCCTCGGGGACAGGGGGGTACGAGCAGTACTTC.

The chain employs TRBV13 and TRBJ2-7; 8 bases fit TRBD2. The CDR3 is made up of 17 amino acids. Germline V lookup: CDR1 PRHDT, CDR2 FYEKMQ (reference sequence). J gave up 0 bases and V 5 bases, and 12 bases lay outside the gene matches. The CDR3 coding sequence is TGTGCCAGCAGCCCACCACCAGAGCGGGGGCCCTCCTACGAGCAGTACTTC. Amino acids: CASSPPPERGPSYEQYF.

The V and J genes are TRBV18 and TRBJ1-1; 8 bases are a match to TRBD1. Germline V CDR1 and CDR2: KGHSH, LQKENI. V lost 3 bases and J lost 0; bases outside the gene matches: 3. The CDR3 runs 15 residues. CDR3 sequence reads: CASSPTGAMNTEAFF. In nucleotides, the CDR3 is TGTGCCAGCTCACCGACAGGGGCCATGAACACTGAAGCTTTCTTT.

V gene TRBV6-6 combines with J gene TRBJ2-7; possibly TRBD1 for D (6 bases). This CDR3 spans 14 amino acids. Germline CDR1 MNHNY, CDR2 SVGAGI (reference sequence). V dropped 5 bases and J dropped 2 bases, with 13 bases sitting between them. The CDR3 DNA follows: TGTGCCAGCAGTCCCCGGGACATGACCTACGAGCAGTACTTC. Its protein product is CASSPRDMTYEQYF.

J is TRBJ2-7 and V is TRBV9; D gene ambiguous. V was clipped by 0 bases and J by 3 bases, with 10 bases between them. The CDR3 runs to 14 residues. Germline assignment: CDR1 SGDLS and CDR2 YYNGEE. The CDR3 DNA reads TGTGCCAGCAGCGTAGTAGGTAACAGCTACGAGCAGTACTTC. It yields the protein CASSVVGNSYEQYF.

This sequence joins TRBV7-9 and TRBJ1-3; 7 bases map to TRBD1. Germline V CDR1 and CDR2: SEHNR, FQNEAQ (reference sequence). This CDR3 comprises 15 residues. V lost 5 bases and J lost 0; bases outside the gene matches: 4. The CDR3 nucleotides are TGTGCCAGCAGCACAGACAGGGCCTCTGGAAACACCATATATTTT. It codes for CASSTDRASGNTIYF.

The chain employs TRBV5-8 and TRBJ2-5; 10 bases fit TRBD1. Germline CDR1 SGHTS, CDR2 YDEGEE. V dropped 5 bases and J dropped 10; count of bases not matched to a gene: 17. The CDR3 is 16 residues long. The CDR3: CASRENPDRGPGFQYF. In DNA form, the CDR3 reads TGTGCCAGCAGAGAGAATCCTGACAGGGGGCCCGGATTCCAGTACTTC. The complete variable domain, with remaining parts taken from reference TRBV5-8 and TRBJ2-5, reads EAGVTQSPTHLIKTRGQQATLRCSPISGHTSVYWYQQALGLGLQFLLWYDEGEERNRGNFPPRFSGRQFPNYSSELNVNALELEDSALYLCASRENPDRGPGFQYFGPGTRLLVL.

This rearrangement joins TRBV7-2 to TRBJ2-7, with a weak D call TRBD2 (6 bases). V shed 6 bases and J shed 5 bases, with 14 bases lying between them. The CDR3 contains 13 residues. Germline V gene data show CDR1 as SGHTA and CDR2 as FQGNSA. DNA of the CDR3: TGTGCCAGCAGTAGGAGGGTTCGGGACGAGCAGTACTTC. Translated, it gives CASSRRVRDEQYF.

This rearrangement joins TRBV15 to TRBJ2-1, with 8 bases that match TRBD1. Trimming removed 3 bases from V and 3 bases from J; junction bases left unmatched: 7. Germline lookup yields CDR1 LNHNV and CDR2 YYDKDF (reference sequence). This CDR3 region has 16 residues. The CDR3: CATSRDLTGGYNEQFF. Written as DNA, the CDR3 is TGTGCCACCAGCAGGGATCTAACAGGGGGCTACAATGAGCAGTTCTTC.

The CDR3: CASSPLAGEDEQYF. CDR3 nucleotides: TGTGCCAGCAGCCCCTTAGCGGGAGAGGACGAGCAGTACTTC. The rearrangement joins TRBV7-3 to TRBJ2-7; 9 nucleotides line up with TRBD2. V dropped 5 bases and J dropped 5; count of bases not matched to a gene: 7. The V gene's germline CDR1 is SGHTA and CDR2 FQGTGA. This CDR3 comprises 14 residues.

The V gene is TRBV11-3, the J gene TRBJ2-3, with D possibly being TRBD2 (7 bases). The length of the CDR3 is 14 residues. CDR1 SGHNT and CDR2 YENEEA come from the germline V gene. Trimming pared 5 bases from V and 4 bases from J, leaving 13 bases between. As DNA, the CDR3 is TGTGCCAGCAGCCCCGGGGGGCGCGCAGATACGCAGTATTTT. This translates into CASSPGGRADTQYF.

The CDR3 sequence: CASSLDSYNEQFF. The CDR3 coding sequence is TGCGCCAGCAGCTTGGACAGTTACAATGAGCAGTTCTTC. This chain links TRBV5-1 with TRBJ2-1; D remains unclear. In germline, CDR1 is SGHRS, CDR2 YFSETQ. CDR3 size: 13 residues. V was shortened by 0 bases and J by 4 bases, with 5 bases between the two germline ends.